What follows describes a single TCR beta chain. Time point reported: peripheral blood 6 weeks after treatment start. Libraries were prepared by immunoSEQ multiplex PCR; TCRdb keeps only in-frame clonotypes and omits some of them. The sample lists 65,000 to 85,000 clones; approximately 90% were seen once. This sample is part of a study of PD-L1 blockade in urothelial cancer. J gave up 6 bases and V 4 bases, and 10 bases lay outside the gene matches. This CDR3 has 15 residues. CDR1 GTSNPN and CDR2 SVGIG come from the germline V gene (reference sequence). The chain recombines TRBV30 with TRBJ2-7, with TRBD1 identical over 12 bases. The receptor's source is an elderly woman with urothelial cancer. Sequenced here: PBMCs, sampled around atezolizumab (anti-PD-L1) treatment. The CDR3 nucleotides read TGTGCCTGGAAGGGATCGGGACAGGGGGCTCTCGAGCAGTACTTC. This translates into CAWKGSGQGALEQYF.